The clone carrying this TCR beta chain turned up a few times. Its target is not known. The record originates from a study of post-analysis software for immune sequencing data. The wider study: Some patients lacked subtype; others had relapsing-remitting, secondary progressive or progressive-relapsing disease.

Germline assignment: CDR1 SGHRS and CDR2 YFSETQ. This CDR3 spans 13 amino acids. V lost 3 bases, J lost 3 bases, and 10 bases lay in between. Study observations and caveats: Normalized Chao1 diversity was significantly reduced in patients versus controls. Strong co-clustering by F measure was evident for samples that had been prepared in the same batch. A few TRBV segments (TRBV5-6, TRBV5-1 and TRBV20-1 among them) occurred more frequently in patients than in controls.

Unique molecular identifiers were built into the TCR beta cDNA libraries. There were about 0.85 to 10 million T cells, and approximately 500,000 cDNA molecules came from them. TCRdb itself ran the PCR reads through MiXCR, one entry per CDR3 protein. The sample has around 400,000 distinct CDR3 sequences, less than 40% seen once. The V call is TRBV5-1, the J call TRBJ2-7; no clear D. The material sequenced was blood. This TCR was recovered from a girl between 10 and 17 years old with multiple sclerosis. This CDR3 is CASSSPPYYEQYF. The CDR3, as DNA: TGCGCCAGCAGCTCCCCCCCATACTACGAGCAGTACTTC.